A selection of T cell receptor beta chains follows, all from one sample in a study of lymphopenia after photon versus proton radiotherapy. The assay was immunoSEQ multiplex PCR, and TCRdb's table has in-frame clones only and misses some. The data contain approximately 21,000 clones, 85% of them seen just once; the ten biggest clones take up approximately 19%. The sample consisted of peripheral blood, taken from a patient treated with photon-based radiotherapy. The receptors originated from a man in his 60s with pancreatic cancer. CDR3s include the opening cysteine and the closing phenylalanine or tryptophan. D genes are given only for firm matches. The size of a clone is reported for some rows only, either as once, few or many, or as a class for expanded clones.

len | j_gene | d_gene | abundance | v_gene | CDR3nt | CDR3aa
15 | TRBJ2-1 | TRBD2 | few | TRBV30 | TGTGCCTGGAGTTTAGCGGGGCGGAACTACAATGAGCAGTTCTTC | CAWSLAGRNYNEQFF
11 | TRBJ1-1 | TRBD1 | NA | TRBV20-1 | TGCAGTGCCGAGGACAGGTACAAAGCTTTCTTT | CSAEDRYKAFF
14 | TRBJ1-2 | NA | NA | TRBV6-4 | TGTGCCAGCAGTCAGACATTTCTAGACCATGGCTACACCTTC | CASSQTFLDHGYTF
14 | TRBJ1-1 | NA | NA | TRBV19 | TGTGCCAGTGCCCCGTGGGAACTGAACACTGAAGCTTTCTTT | CASAPWELNTEAFF
11 | TRBJ1-1 | NA | NA | TRBV6-1 | TGTGCCAGCAGTTATCTGGGGGGCGCTTTCTTT | CASSYLGGAFF
14 | TRBJ2-2 | NA | NA | TRBV7-8 | TGTGCCAGCAGCCTCATGTACAACACCGGGGAGCTGTTTTTT | CASSLMYNTGELFF
11 | TRBJ1-2 | NA | NA | TRBV30 | TGTGCCTGGAGAGACCACTATGGCTACACCTTC | CAWRDHYGYTF
16 | TRBJ1-5 | TRBD1 | once | TRBV19 | TGTGCCAGTAGTGTCCGGGGACAGCAACGGTATCAGCCCCAGCATTTT | CASSVRGQQRYQPQHF
15 | TRBJ2-7 | NA | NA | TRBV2 | TGTGCCAGCAGGATCCGGCTATCCCCCAACTACGAGCAGTACTTC | CASRIRLSPNYEQYF
17 | TRBJ2-1 | TRBD2 | once | TRBV7-6 | TGTGCCAGCAGCTCCGGACCGGGCGGGGGGATCTACAATGAGCAGTTCTTC | CASSSGPGGGIYNEQFF
13 | TRBJ2-5 | NA | NA | TRBV9 | TGTGCCAGCAGCGTAGCCAGGGAAGAGACCCAGTACTTC | CASSVAREETQYF